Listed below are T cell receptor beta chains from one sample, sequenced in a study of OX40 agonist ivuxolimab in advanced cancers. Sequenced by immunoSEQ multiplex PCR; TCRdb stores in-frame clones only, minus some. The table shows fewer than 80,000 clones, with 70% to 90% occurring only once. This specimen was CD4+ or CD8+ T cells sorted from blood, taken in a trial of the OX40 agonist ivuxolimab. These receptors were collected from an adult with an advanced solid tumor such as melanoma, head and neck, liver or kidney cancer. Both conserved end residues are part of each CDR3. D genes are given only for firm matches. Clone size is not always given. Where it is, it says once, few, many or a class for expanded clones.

CDR3aa: CASTLSNRESRQYF
CDR3nt: TGTGCCAGCACCTTGAGCAACAGGGAATCAAGGCAGTACTTC
abundance: .
d_gene: .
j_gene: TRBJ2-7
v_gene: TRBV6-1

CDR3aa: CASGLPTGLDTEAFF
CDR3nt: TGTGCTAGTGGTTTGCCCACAGGGTTAGACACTGAAGCTTTCTTT
abundance: .
d_gene: .
j_gene: TRBJ1-1
v_gene: TRBV12-5

CDR3aa: CASSKDRTVYEQYF
CDR3nt: TGTGCCAGCAGCAAAGACCGGACAGTCTACGAGCAGTACTTC
abundance: .
d_gene: .
j_gene: TRBJ2-7
v_gene: TRBV21-1

CDR3aa: CASMYPYNEQFF
CDR3nt: TGTGCCAGCATGTATCCCTACAATGAGCAGTTCTTC
abundance: .
d_gene: .
j_gene: TRBJ2-1
v_gene: TRBV2

CDR3aa: CASSLVGRKDTQYF
CDR3nt: TGTGCCAGCAGTTTAGTAGGGCGGAAAGATACGCAGTATTTT
abundance: .
d_gene: .
j_gene: TRBJ2-3
v_gene: TRBV27

CDR3aa: CASSSGWDQPQHF
CDR3nt: TGTGCCAGCAGTTCAGGGTGGGATCAGCCCCAGCATTTT
abundance: .
d_gene: .
j_gene: TRBJ1-5
v_gene: TRBV27

CDR3aa: CASTPGPGSTEAFF
CDR3nt: TGTGCCAGCACGCCGGGGCCAGGGAGCACTGAAGCTTTCTTT
abundance: .
d_gene: .
j_gene: TRBJ1-1
v_gene: TRBV2

CDR3aa: CASSLGQQETQYF
CDR3nt: TGTGCCAGCAGCTTGGGACAGCAAGAGACCCAGTACTTC
abundance: .
d_gene: .
j_gene: TRBJ2-5
v_gene: TRBV5-6

CDR3aa: CASSLGKTNTEAFF
CDR3nt: TGTGCCAGCAGCTTAGGCAAAACGAACACTGAAGCTTTCTTT
abundance: .
d_gene: .
j_gene: TRBJ1-1
v_gene: TRBV7-2

CDR3aa: CASSRDRDQPQHF
CDR3nt: TGTGCCAGCTCACGGGACAGGGATCAGCCCCAGCATTTT
abundance: .
d_gene: TRBD1
j_gene: TRBJ1-5
v_gene: TRBV18

CDR3aa: CAIKEREGYEQYF
CDR3nt: TGTGCCATCAAGGAGCGGGAGGGCTACGAGCAGTACTTC
abundance: .
d_gene: TRBD2
j_gene: TRBJ2-7
v_gene: TRBV10-3

CDR3aa: CASSLDGPRGSYNEQFF
CDR3nt: TGTGCCAGCAGCTTAGATGGTCCGCGGGGCTCCTACAATGAGCAGTTCTTC
abundance: .
d_gene: .
j_gene: TRBJ2-1
v_gene: TRBV7-9

CDR3aa: CASSLAGRSNYGYTF
CDR3nt: TGTGCCAGCAGCTTGGCGGGGAGGTCTAACTATGGCTACACCTTC
abundance: once
d_gene: .
j_gene: TRBJ1-2
v_gene: TRBV5-4

CDR3aa: CASNPDSTDTQYF
CDR3nt: TGTGCCAGTAACCCGGACAGCACAGATACGCAGTATTTT
abundance: .
d_gene: .
j_gene: TRBJ2-3
v_gene: TRBV19

CDR3aa: CASAPGADTGELFF
CDR3nt: TGCGCCAGCGCCCCAGGGGCGGACACCGGGGAGCTGTTTTTT
abundance: .
d_gene: .
j_gene: TRBJ2-2
v_gene: TRBV5-1

CDR3aa: CASSLAGGDTDTQYF
CDR3nt: TGCGCCAGCAGCTTGGCGGGAGGAGACACAGATACGCAGTATTTT
abundance: .
d_gene: TRBD2
j_gene: TRBJ2-3
v_gene: TRBV5-1

CDR3aa: CASSYSGQPYGYTF
CDR3nt: TGTGCCAGCAGTTACTCAGGACAACCTTATGGCTACACCTTC
abundance: .
d_gene: .
j_gene: TRBJ1-2
v_gene: TRBV6-5

CDR3aa: CASSPHSGGSYEQYF
CDR3nt: TGCGCCAGCAGCCCCCACTCCGGGGGATCCTACGAGCAGTACTTC
abundance: .
d_gene: .
j_gene: TRBJ2-7
v_gene: TRBV4-3

CDR3aa: CASRYRVIGVYEQYF
CDR3nt: TGTGCCAGCAGATACAGGGTCATTGGTGTCTACGAGCAGTACTTC
abundance: .
d_gene: .
j_gene: TRBJ2-7
v_gene: TRBV5-6

CDR3aa: CASSYGQGDGSPLHF
CDR3nt: TGCGCCAGCAGCTACGGACAGGGGGACGGTTCACCCCTCCACTTT
abundance: .
d_gene: TRBD1
j_gene: TRBJ1-6
v_gene: TRBV5-1

CDR3aa: CASSLGDSGNEKLFF
CDR3nt: TGTGCCAGCAGCTTGGGGGACAGCGGGAATGAAAAACTGTTTTTT
abundance: .
d_gene: TRBD1
j_gene: TRBJ1-4
v_gene: TRBV5-3

CDR3aa: CAWSVLGAGANVLTF
CDR3nt: TGTGCCTGGAGTGTACTCGGGGCTGGGGCCAACGTCCTGACTTTC
abundance: few
d_gene: .
j_gene: TRBJ2-6
v_gene: TRBV30

CDR3aa: CASSQETSGRGDTQYF
CDR3nt: TGTGCCAGCAGCCAAGAAACTAGCGGGAGGGGAGATACGCAGTATTTT
abundance: once
d_gene: TRBD2
j_gene: TRBJ2-3
v_gene: TRBV4-2

CDR3aa: CSVGGGRTGELFF
CDR3nt: TGCAGCGTTGGGGGGGGGCGCACCGGGGAGCTGTTTTTT
abundance: .
d_gene: .
j_gene: TRBJ2-2
v_gene: TRBV29-1

CDR3aa: CASSVGLGQGARNGYTF
CDR3nt: TGTGCCAGCAGTGTTGGCCTAGGGCAGGGGGCGAGGAATGGCTACACCTTC
abundance: .
d_gene: TRBD1
j_gene: TRBJ1-2
v_gene: TRBV6-1

CDR3aa: CASSTGYGYTF
CDR3nt: TGTGCCAGCAGCACAGGGTATGGCTACACCTTC
abundance: .
d_gene: .
j_gene: TRBJ1-2
v_gene: TRBV6-5

CDR3aa: CASSLGWGHTEAFF
CDR3nt: TGCGCCAGCAGCTTGGGGTGGGGGCACACTGAAGCTTTCTTT
abundance: .
d_gene: .
j_gene: TRBJ1-1
v_gene: TRBV5-1

CDR3aa: CAWSVLGGRSNEQFF
CDR3nt: TGTGCCTGGAGTGTACTCGGGGGGCGGAGCAATGAGCAGTTCTTC
abundance: .
d_gene: .
j_gene: TRBJ2-1
v_gene: TRBV30

CDR3aa: CASSVRAGYEKLFF
CDR3nt: TGTGCCAGCAGCGTGAGGGCAGGGTACGAAAAACTGTTTTTT
abundance: .
d_gene: .
j_gene: TRBJ1-4
v_gene: TRBV6-1

CDR3aa: CASSLEGGGNQPQHF
CDR3nt: TGCGCCAGCAGCTTGGAAGGAGGGGGTAATCAGCCCCAGCATTTT
abundance: .
d_gene: .
j_gene: TRBJ1-5
v_gene: TRBV5-1

CDR3aa: CASYSGSGYEQYF
CDR3nt: TGTGCCAGCTATAGCGGGAGCGGGTACGAGCAGTACTTC
abundance: .
d_gene: TRBD2
j_gene: TRBJ2-7
v_gene: TRBV28

CDR3aa: CASSAGTGTNEQFF
CDR3nt: TGTGCCAGCAGCGCCGGGACAGGGACAAATGAGCAGTTCTTC
abundance: .
d_gene: TRBD1
j_gene: TRBJ2-1
v_gene: TRBV9

CDR3aa: CASSSQGRYSNQPQHF
CDR3nt: TGTGCCAGCAGCTCCCAAGGACGGTATAGCAATCAGCCCCAGCATTTT
abundance: .
d_gene: .
j_gene: TRBJ1-5
v_gene: TRBV5-6

CDR3aa: CASSLSRETTGELFF
CDR3nt: TGTGCCAGCAGCTTAAGCAGGGAAACCACCGGGGAGCTGTTTTTT
abundance: .
d_gene: .
j_gene: TRBJ2-2
v_gene: TRBV7-3

CDR3aa: CASSLKTGANTGELFF
CDR3nt: TGTGCCAGCAGTCTCAAAACAGGGGCCAACACCGGGGAGCTGTTTTTT
abundance: .
d_gene: TRBD1
j_gene: TRBJ2-2
v_gene: TRBV27

CDR3aa: CSVASGTGNNSPLHF
CDR3nt: TGCAGCGTTGCCTCCGGGACAGGAAATAATTCACCCCTCCACTTT
abundance: .
d_gene: TRBD1
j_gene: TRBJ1-6
v_gene: TRBV29-1

CDR3aa: CASSEDEKLFF
CDR3nt: TGTGCCAGCAGTGAGGATGAAAAACTGTTTTTT
abundance: .
d_gene: .
j_gene: TRBJ1-4
v_gene: TRBV25-1

CDR3aa: CASSIEGHLNTEAFF
CDR3nt: TGTGCCAGTAGTATAGAGGGACACTTGAACACTGAAGCTTTCTTT
abundance: .
d_gene: .
j_gene: TRBJ1-1
v_gene: TRBV19

CDR3aa: CASSYSQGDEQYF
CDR3nt: TGTGCCAGCAGTTACTCGCAGGGGGACGAGCAGTACTTC
abundance: .
d_gene: TRBD1
j_gene: TRBJ2-7
v_gene: TRBV6-6

CDR3aa: CASSVSSAGGFGGQYF
CDR3nt: TGTGCCAGTAGTGTTTCCTCGGCGGGGGGCTTTGGGGGGCAGTATTTT
abundance: few
d_gene: TRBD2
j_gene: TRBJ2-3
v_gene: TRBV19

CDR3aa: CASSPPSGRGYEQYF
CDR3nt: TGTGCCAGCTCACCACCGTCAGGGAGGGGCTACGAGCAGTACTTC
abundance: .
d_gene: TRBD2
j_gene: TRBJ2-7
v_gene: TRBV18

CDR3aa: CASSPSSGPGGSETQYF
CDR3nt: TGTGCCAGCAGCCCGAGTTCAGGGCCGGGAGGGTCAGAGACCCAGTACTTC
abundance: .
d_gene: TRBD2
j_gene: TRBJ2-5
v_gene: TRBV11-1

CDR3aa: CASSRTGGASTGELFF
CDR3nt: TGTGCCAGCAGCCGGACGGGGGGGGCTTCCACCGGGGAGCTGTTTTTT
abundance: .
d_gene: TRBD2
j_gene: TRBJ2-2
v_gene: TRBV7-2

CDR3aa: CASSQGQGFDEQFF
CDR3nt: TGTGCCAGCAGTCAAGGACAGGGTTTTGATGAGCAGTTCTTC
abundance: .
d_gene: TRBD1
j_gene: TRBJ2-1
v_gene: TRBV11-3

CDR3aa: CASSWDSYNEQFF
CDR3nt: TGTGCCAGCAGCTGGGACTCTTACAATGAGCAGTTCTTC
abundance: .
d_gene: .
j_gene: TRBJ2-1
v_gene: TRBV5-8

CDR3aa: CASSVAGSSYEQYF
CDR3nt: TGTGCCAGCAGCGTAGCGGGGAGCTCCTACGAGCAGTACTTC
abundance: once
d_gene: TRBD2
j_gene: TRBJ2-7
v_gene: TRBV7-6

CDR3aa: CASSLKFGVGSPLHF
CDR3nt: TGTGCCAGCAGTTTAAAGTTTGGGGTGGGTTCACCCCTCCACTTT
abundance: .
d_gene: .
j_gene: TRBJ1-6
v_gene: TRBV27

CDR3aa: CASSFVSDTQYF
CDR3nt: TGTGCCAGCAGCTTTGTGTCAGATACGCAGTATTTT
abundance: .
d_gene: .
j_gene: TRBJ2-3
v_gene: TRBV7-9

CDR3aa: CASSVGLGTGELFF
CDR3nt: TGTGCCAGCAGCGTCGGACTAGGCACCGGGGAGCTGTTTTTT
abundance: .
d_gene: TRBD2
j_gene: TRBJ2-2
v_gene: TRBV9

CDR3aa: CATSPASSANEQFF
CDR3nt: TGTGCCACCAGCCCCGCCTCTTCTGCCAATGAGCAGTTCTTC
abundance: .
d_gene: .
j_gene: TRBJ2-1
v_gene: TRBV15

CDR3aa: CASTRLADHTGELFF
CDR3nt: TGTGCCAGCACCCGACTAGCGGACCACACCGGGGAGCTGTTTTTT
abundance: few
d_gene: TRBD2
j_gene: TRBJ2-2
v_gene: TRBV6-5

CDR3aa: CASSQEHRDRPNYGYTF
CDR3nt: TGTGCCAGCAGCCAAGAGCACCGGGACAGACCTAACTATGGCTACACCTTC
abundance: .
d_gene: TRBD1
j_gene: TRBJ1-2
v_gene: TRBV4-2

CDR3aa: CASSLVGRGGIEQFF
CDR3nt: TGTGCCAGCAGTTTGGTGGGCAGGGGAGGGATTGAGCAGTTCTTC
abundance: .
d_gene: .
j_gene: TRBJ2-1
v_gene: TRBV27